This TCR beta chain was captured in a study of blood T cell repertoires in COVID-19. Across the whole study: Sites in the United States, Italy and Spain provided acute and convalescent COVID-19 samples. PBMCs, B-cell-depleted T cells, or T cells provided the cDNA or gDNA that made up the material.

From germline, CDR1 is KGHSH and CDR2 LQKENI. V dropped 6 bases and J dropped 2 bases, with 11 bases sitting between them. The CDR3 has 14 amino acids. In the authors' workflow: Researchers report that nucleated cell counts were estimated from reference gene primer amplification. Repertoires were generated with immunoSEQ multiplex PCR, while TCRdb's copy carries only in-frame clones and drops some. The V and J calls and clone size were taken over from that table, and D and trimming were inferred from the DNA. The profile shows about 240,000 clones, around 87% of them singletons. V and J are TRBV18 and TRBJ2-1; TRBD1 might be the D (5 bases). Sequenced: peripheral blood. The clonotype originates from a woman aged 70-85 years with active or convalescent COVID-19. This CDR3 reads CASSLTGAYNEQFF. Here the CDR3 DNA reads TGTGCCAGCTCCCTAACAGGCGCCTACAATGAGCAGTTCTTC.